The table lists the clone carrying this TCR beta chain with many counts. As yet, its antigen is unknown. TCRdb re-analysed the 5' RACE reads in MiXCR, keeping a single row per CDR3 protein. This sample yields under 900,000 distinct CDR3 sequences, of which 18% are seen a single time; less than 15% belongs to the top ten. Germline V gene sequence: CDR1 SQVTM, CDR2 ANQGSEA. V lost 4 bases, J lost 4 bases, and 18 bases stayed unmatched. This CDR3 comprises 18 residues. All of the donors were Caucasians in good health. These data are taken from a study of identical twins. Study-wide points: Out-of-frame TCR alpha sharing observed in monozygotic twins exceeded model estimates.

The data also belong to a second study, concerning T cells expressing NK-cell markers. That work states: From sorted CD3+CD56+NKG2C+, CD3+CD56+NKG2C- and CD3+CD56-NKG2C+ T cells came the TCR beta repertoires. T cells sorted in several experiments were restricted to alpha-beta TCR T cells by an anti-gamma-delta TCR antibody.

This clonotype was obtained from a woman aged 18 to 35 in good health. The chain employs TRBV29-1 and TRBJ2-3; 9 nucleotides line up with TRBD2. The specimen sequenced was PBMCs. Here the CDR3 reads CSVVGQAQPGTSSDTQYF. The CDR3 bases are TGCAGCGTTGTCGGACAGGCCCAACCGGGGACTAGCTCAGATACGCAGTATTTT.